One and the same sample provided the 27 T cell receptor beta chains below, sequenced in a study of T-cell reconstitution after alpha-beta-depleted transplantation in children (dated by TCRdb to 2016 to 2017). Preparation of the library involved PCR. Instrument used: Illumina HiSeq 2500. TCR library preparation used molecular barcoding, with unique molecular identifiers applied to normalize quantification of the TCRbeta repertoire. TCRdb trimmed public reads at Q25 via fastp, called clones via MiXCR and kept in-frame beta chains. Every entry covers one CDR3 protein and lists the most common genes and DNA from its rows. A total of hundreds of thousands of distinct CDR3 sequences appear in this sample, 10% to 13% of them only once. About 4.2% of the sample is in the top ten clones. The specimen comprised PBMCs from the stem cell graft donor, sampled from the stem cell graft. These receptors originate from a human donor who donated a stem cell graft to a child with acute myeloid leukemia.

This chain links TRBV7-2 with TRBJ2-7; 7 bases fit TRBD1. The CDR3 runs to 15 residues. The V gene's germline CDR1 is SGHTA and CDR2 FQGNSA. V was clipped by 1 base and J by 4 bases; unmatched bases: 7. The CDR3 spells CASSLVQGLGYEQYF. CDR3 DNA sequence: TGTGCCAGCAGCTTAGTACAGGGGTTGGGGTACGAGCAGTACTTC.

CDR3: CASSPPPGVEETQYF. The DNA of the CDR3 is TGCGCCAGCAGCCCTCCCCCCGGGGTTGAAGAGACCCAGTACTTC. The chain recombines TRBV5-1 with TRBJ2-5; a possible D gene is TRBD2 (5 bases). V was trimmed by 4 bases and J by 3 bases, leaving 16 bases between them. Germline V gene data show CDR1 as SGHRS and CDR2 as YFSETQ. CDR3 length: 15 residues.

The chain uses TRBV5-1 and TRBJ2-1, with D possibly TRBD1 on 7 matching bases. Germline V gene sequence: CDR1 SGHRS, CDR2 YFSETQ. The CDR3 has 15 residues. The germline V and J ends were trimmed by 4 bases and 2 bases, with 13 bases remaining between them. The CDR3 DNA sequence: TGCGCCAGCAGCAGGCCAGGGGGGCCCTACAATGAGCAGTTCTTC. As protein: CASSRPGGPYNEQFF.

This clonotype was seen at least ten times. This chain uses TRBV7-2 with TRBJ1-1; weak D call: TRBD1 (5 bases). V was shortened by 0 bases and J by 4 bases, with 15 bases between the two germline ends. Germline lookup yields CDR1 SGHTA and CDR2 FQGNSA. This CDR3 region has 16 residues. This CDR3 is CASSLAPGEGGTEAFF. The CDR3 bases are TGTGCCAGCAGCTTAGCGCCGGGGGAGGGTGGCACTGAAGCTTTCTTT.

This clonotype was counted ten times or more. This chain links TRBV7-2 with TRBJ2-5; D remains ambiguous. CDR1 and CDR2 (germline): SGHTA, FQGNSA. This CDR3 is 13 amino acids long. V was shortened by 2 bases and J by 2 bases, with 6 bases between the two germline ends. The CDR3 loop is CASSLPVQETQYF. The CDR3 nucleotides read TGTGCCAGCAGCTTACCAGTTCAAGAGACCCAGTACTTC.

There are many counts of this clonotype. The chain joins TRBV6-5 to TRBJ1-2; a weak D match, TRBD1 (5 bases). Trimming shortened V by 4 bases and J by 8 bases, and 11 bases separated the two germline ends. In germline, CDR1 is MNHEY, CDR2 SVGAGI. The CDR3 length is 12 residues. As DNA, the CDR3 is TGTGCCAGCAGTTCGACAGTAGGCGGCTACACCTTC. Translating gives CASSSTVGGYTF.

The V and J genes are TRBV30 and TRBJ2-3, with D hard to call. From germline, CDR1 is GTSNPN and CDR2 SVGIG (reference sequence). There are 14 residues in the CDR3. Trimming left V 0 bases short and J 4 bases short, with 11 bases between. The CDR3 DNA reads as TGTGCCTGGAGTGTACTGGGTACCGCAGATACGCAGTATTTT. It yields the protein CAWSVLGTADTQYF.

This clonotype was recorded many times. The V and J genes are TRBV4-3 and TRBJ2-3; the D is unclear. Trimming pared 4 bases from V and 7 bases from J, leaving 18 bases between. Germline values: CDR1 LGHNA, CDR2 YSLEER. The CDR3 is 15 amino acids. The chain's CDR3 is CASSLSRRTRNTQYF. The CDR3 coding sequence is TGCGCCAGCAGCCTCAGCAGGCGGACCCGAAATACGCAGTATTTT.

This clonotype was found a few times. CDR3 DNA sequence: TGTGCCAGCAGCGTAAGGGAGGGAGCCGGGGAGCTGTTTTTT. Translation: CASSVREGAGELFF. This chain connects TRBV9 to TRBJ2-2, with 7 positions matching TRBD2. CDR1 is SGDLS, CDR2 YYNGEE, per germline. The V and J ends lost 1 base and 6 bases, in that order; junction bases with no gene match: 3. The CDR3 length is 14 residues.

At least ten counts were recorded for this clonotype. This CDR3 reads CASSLAVGLAGGETQYF. DNA of the CDR3: TGCGCCAGCAGCTTGGCTGTAGGCCTAGCGGGAGGAGAGACCCAGTACTTC. The chain couples TRBV5-1 to TRBJ2-5; 11 nucleotides match TRBD2. Germline lookup yields CDR1 SGHRS and CDR2 YFSETQ. The CDR3 is 17 residues long. V lost 0 bases to trimming and J lost 4 bases; unmatched junction nucleotides: 8.

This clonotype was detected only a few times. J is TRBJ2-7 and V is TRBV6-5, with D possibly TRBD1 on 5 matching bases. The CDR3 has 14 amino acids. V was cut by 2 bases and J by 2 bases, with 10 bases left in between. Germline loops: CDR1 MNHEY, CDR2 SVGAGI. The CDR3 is CASSYQGDTYEQYF. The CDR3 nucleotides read TGTGCCAGCAGTTACCAGGGTGACACCTACGAGCAGTACTTC.

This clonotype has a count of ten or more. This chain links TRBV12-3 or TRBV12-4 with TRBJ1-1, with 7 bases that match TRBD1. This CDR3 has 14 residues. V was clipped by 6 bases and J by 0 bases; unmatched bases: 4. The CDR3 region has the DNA TGTGCCAGCAGGAAGGGACAGATGAACACTGAAGCTTTCTTT. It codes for CASRKGQMNTEAFF.

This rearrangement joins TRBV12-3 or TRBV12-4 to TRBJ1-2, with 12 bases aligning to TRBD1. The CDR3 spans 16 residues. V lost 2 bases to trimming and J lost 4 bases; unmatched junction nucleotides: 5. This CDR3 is CASSLTGQGASYGYTF. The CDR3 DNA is TGTGCCAGCAGTTTAACGGGACAGGGGGCGAGCTATGGCTACACCTTC.

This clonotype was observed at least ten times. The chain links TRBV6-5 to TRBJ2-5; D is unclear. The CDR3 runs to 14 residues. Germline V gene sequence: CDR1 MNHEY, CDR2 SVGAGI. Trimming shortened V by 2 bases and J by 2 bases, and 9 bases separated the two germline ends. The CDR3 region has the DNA TGTGCCAGCAGTTACGGGCAGCTTCAAGAGACCCAGTACTTC. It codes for CASSYGQLQETQYF.

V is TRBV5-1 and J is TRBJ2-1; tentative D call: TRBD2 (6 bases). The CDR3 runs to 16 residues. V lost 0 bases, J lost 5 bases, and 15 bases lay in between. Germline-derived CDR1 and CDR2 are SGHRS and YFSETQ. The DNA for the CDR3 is TGCGCCAGCAGCTTGGCGGGCGGGCCGGGAGACAATGAGCAGTTCTTC. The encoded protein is CASSLAGGPGDNEQFF. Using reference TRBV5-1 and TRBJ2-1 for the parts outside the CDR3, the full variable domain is KAGVTQTPRYLIKTRGQQVTLSCSPISGHRSVSWYQQTPGQGLQFLFEYFSETQRNKGNFPGRFSGRQFSNSRSEMNVSTLELGDSALYLCASSLAGGPGDNEQFFGPGTRLTVL.

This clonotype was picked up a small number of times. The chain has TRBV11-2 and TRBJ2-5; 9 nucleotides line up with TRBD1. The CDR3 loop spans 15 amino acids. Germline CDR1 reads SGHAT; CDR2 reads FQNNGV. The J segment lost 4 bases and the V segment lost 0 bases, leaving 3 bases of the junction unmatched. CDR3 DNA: TGTGCCAGCAGCTTAGAGGGACAGGGCCCAGAGACCCAGTACTTC. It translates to CASSLEGQGPETQYF.

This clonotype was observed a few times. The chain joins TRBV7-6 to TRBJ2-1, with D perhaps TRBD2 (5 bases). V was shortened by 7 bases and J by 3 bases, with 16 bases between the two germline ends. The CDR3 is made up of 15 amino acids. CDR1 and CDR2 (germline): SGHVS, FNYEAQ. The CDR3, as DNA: TGTGCCAGCACCCCGCGGCCCGGACTCTACAATGAGCAGTTCTTC. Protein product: CASTPRPGLYNEQFF.

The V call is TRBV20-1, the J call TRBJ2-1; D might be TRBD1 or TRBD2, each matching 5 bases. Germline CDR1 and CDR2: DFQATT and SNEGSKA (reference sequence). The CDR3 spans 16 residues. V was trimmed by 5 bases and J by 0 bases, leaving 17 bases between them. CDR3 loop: CSAPEGTASSYNEQFF. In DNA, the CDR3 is TGCAGTGCTCCCGAAGGGACCGCGAGCTCCTACAATGAGCAGTTCTTC.

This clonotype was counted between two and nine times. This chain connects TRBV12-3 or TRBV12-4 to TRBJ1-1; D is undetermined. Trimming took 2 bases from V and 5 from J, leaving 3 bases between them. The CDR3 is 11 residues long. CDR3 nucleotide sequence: TGTGCCAGCAGTTTAAAGACTGAAGCTTTCTTT. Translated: CASSLKTEAFF.

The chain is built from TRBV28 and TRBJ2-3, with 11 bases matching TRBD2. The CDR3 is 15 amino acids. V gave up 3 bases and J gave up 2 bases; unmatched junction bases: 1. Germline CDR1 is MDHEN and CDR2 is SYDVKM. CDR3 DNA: TGTGCCAGCAGTTTTAGCGGGAGGGACACAGATACGCAGTATTTT. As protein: CASSFSGRDTDTQYF.

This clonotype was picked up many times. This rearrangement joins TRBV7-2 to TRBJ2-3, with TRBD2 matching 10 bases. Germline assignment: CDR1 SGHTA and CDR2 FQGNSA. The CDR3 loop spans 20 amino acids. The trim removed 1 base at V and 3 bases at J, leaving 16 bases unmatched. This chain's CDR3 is CASSLGWTSGLPLGTDTQYF. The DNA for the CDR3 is TGTGCCAGCAGCTTAGGTTGGACTAGCGGACTCCCCCTCGGAACAGATACGCAGTATTTT.

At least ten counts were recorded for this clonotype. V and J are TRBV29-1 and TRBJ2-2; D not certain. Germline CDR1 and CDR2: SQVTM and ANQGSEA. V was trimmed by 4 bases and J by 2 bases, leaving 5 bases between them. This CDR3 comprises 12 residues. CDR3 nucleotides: TGCAGCGTTGCCGCAAACACCGGGGAGCTGTTTTTT. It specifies CSVAANTGELFF.

DNA of the CDR3: TGTGCCAGCAGCCTACTCGGACAGGGGGCGACCGGGGAGCTGTTTTTT. Its translation is CASSLLGQGATGELFF. The chain recombines TRBV12-3 or TRBV12-4 with TRBJ2-2; TRBD1 matches at 11 bases. This CDR3 has 16 residues. J gave up 5 bases and V 6 bases, and 8 bases lay outside the gene matches.

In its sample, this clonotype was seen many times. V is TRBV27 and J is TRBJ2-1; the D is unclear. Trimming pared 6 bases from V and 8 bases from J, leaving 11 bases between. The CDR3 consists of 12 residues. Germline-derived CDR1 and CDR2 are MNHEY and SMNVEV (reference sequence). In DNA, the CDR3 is TGTGCCAGCAGCACTACAAGCGATGAGCAGTTCTTC. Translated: CASSTTSDEQFF.

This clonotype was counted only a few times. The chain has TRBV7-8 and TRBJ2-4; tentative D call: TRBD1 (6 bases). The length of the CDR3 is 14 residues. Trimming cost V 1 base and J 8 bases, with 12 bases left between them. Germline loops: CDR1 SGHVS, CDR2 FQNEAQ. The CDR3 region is CASSLDAGADIQYF. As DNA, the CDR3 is TGTGCCAGCAGCTTAGATGCAGGGGCTGACATTCAGTACTTC.

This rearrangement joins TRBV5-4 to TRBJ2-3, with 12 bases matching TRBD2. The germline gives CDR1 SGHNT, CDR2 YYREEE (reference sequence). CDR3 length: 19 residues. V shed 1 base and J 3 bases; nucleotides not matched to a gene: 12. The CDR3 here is CASSLRKDGTSGRTDTQYF. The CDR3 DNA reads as TGTGCCAGCAGCTTGAGGAAGGACGGGACTAGCGGGCGGACAGATACGCAGTATTTT. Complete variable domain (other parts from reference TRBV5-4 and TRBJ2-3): ETGVTQSPTHLIKTRGQQVTLRCSSQSGHNTVSWYQQALGQGPQFIFQYYREEENGRGNFPPRFSGLQFPNYSSELNVNALELDDSALYLCASSLRKDGTSGRTDTQYFGPGTRLTVL.

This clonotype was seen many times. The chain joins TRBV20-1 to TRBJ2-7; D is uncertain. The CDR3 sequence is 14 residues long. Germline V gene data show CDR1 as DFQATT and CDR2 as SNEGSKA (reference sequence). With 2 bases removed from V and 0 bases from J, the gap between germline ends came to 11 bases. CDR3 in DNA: TGCAGTGCTAGACTACCCAGCGTCTCCTACGAGCAGTACTTC. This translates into CSARLPSVSYEQYF.